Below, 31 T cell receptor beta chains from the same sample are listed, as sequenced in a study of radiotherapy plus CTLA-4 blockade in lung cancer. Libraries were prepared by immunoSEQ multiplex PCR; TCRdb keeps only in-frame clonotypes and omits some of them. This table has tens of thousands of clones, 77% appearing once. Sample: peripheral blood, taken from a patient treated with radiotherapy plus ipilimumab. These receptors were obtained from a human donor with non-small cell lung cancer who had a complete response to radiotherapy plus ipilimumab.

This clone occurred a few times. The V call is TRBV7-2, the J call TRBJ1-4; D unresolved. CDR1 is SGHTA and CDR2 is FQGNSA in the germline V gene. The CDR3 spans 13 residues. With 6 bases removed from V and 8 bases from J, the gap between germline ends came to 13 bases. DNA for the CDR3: TGTGCCAGCAGTTGGCAGATAGAGGAAAAACTGTTTTTT. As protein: CASSWQIEEKLFF.

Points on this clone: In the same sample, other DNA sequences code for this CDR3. The CDR3 spells CASRGGVGELFF. CDR3 sequence (DNA): TGTGCCAGCAGGGGGGGTGTCGGGGAGCTGTTTTTT. The V gene is TRBV6-5, the J gene TRBJ2-2, with a possible D match to TRBD2 (6 bases). Germline V gene data show CDR1 as MNHEY and CDR2 as SVGAGI. This CDR3 spans 12 amino acids. Trimming left V 6 bases short and J 7 bases short, with 9 bases between.

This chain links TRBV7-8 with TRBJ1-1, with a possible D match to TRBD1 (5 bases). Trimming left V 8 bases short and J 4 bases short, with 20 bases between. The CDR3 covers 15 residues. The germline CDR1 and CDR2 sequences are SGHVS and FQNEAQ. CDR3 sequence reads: CASGGWTPEGTEAFF. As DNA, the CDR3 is TGTGCCAGCGGGGGTTGGACCCCGGAGGGCACTGAAGCTTTCTTT. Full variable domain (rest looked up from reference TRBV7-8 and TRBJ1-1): GAGVSQSPRYKVAKRGQDVALRCDPISGHVSLFWYQQALGQGPEFLTYFQNEAQLDKSGLPSDRFFAERPEGSVSTLKIQRTQQEDSAVYLCASGGWTPEGTEAFFGQGTRLTVV.

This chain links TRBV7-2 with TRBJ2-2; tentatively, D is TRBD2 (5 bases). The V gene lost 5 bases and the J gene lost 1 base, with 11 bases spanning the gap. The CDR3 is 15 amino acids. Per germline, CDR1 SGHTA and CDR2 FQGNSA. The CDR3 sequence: CASSPPSRNTGELFF. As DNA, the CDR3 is TGTGCCAGCAGCCCCCCTAGCAGGAACACCGGGGAGCTGTTTTTT.

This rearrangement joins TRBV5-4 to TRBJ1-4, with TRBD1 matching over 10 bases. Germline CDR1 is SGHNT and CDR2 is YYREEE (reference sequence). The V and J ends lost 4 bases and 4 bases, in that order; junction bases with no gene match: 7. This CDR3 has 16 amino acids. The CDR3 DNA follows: TGTGCCAGCAGCCTCGGACAGGGGGTCCTTAATGAAAAACTGTTTTTT. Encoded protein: CASSLGQGVLNEKLFF. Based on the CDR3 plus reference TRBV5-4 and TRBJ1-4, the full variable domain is ETGVTQSPTHLIKTRGQQVTLRCSSQSGHNTVSWYQQALGQGPQFIFQYYREEENGRGNFPPRFSGLQFPNYSSELNVNALELDDSALYLCASSLGQGVLNEKLFFGSGTQLSVL.

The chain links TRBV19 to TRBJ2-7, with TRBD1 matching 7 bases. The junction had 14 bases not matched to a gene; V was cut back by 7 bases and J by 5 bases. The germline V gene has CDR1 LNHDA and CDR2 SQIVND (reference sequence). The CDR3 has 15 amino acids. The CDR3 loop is CASKYRGTSVDEQYF. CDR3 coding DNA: TGTGCCAGTAAGTACAGGGGAACGAGCGTGGACGAGCAGTACTTC.

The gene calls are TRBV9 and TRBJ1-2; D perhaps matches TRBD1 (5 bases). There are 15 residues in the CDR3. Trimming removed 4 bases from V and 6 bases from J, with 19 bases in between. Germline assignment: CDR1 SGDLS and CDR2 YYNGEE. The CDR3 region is CASSPRMVLGDGYTF. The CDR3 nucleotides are TGTGCCAGCAGCCCCCGAATGGTCTTAGGGGATGGCTACACCTTC.

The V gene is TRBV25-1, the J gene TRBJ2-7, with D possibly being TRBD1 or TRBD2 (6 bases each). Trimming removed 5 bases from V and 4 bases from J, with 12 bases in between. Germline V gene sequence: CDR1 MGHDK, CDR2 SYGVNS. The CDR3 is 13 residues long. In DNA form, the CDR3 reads TGTGCCAGCAGTCTTAGGGGGGAATACGAGCAGTACGTC. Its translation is CASSLRGEYEQYV.

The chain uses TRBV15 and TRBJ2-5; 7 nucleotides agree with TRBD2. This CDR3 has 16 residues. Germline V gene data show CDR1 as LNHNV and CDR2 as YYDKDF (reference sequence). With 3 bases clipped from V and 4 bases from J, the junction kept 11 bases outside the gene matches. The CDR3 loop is CATSRREAGYLETQYF. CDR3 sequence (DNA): TGTGCCACCAGCAGGAGGGAAGCGGGGTATTTAGAGACCCAGTACTTC.

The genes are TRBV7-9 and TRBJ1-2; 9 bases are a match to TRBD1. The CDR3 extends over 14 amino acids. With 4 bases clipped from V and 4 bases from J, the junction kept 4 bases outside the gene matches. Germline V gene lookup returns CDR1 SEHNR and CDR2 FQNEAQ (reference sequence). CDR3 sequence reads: CASSSGQGVYGYTF. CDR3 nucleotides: TGTGCCAGCAGCTCGGGACAGGGAGTCTATGGCTACACCTTC.

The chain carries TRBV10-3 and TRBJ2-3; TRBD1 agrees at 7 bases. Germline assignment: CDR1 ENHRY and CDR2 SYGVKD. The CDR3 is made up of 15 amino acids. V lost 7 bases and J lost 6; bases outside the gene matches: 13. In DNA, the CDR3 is TGTGCCATCACCGGAGAGGGGGACAGCGCGGATACGCAGTATTTT. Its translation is CAITGEGDSADTQYF.

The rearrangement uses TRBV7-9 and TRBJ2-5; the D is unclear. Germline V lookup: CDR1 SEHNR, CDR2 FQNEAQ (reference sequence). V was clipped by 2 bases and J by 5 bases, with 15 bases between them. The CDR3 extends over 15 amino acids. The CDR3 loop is CASSLSGLTVETQYF. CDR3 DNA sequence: TGTGCCAGCAGCTTATCCGGGCTCACCGTCGAGACCCAGTACTTC.

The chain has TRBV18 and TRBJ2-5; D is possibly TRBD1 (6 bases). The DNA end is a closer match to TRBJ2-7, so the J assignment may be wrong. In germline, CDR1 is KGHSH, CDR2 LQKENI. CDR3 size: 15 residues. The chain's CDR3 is CASSETTGYLYEQYF. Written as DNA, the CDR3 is TGTGCCAGCTCGGAGACGACAGGATATCTCTACGAGCAGTACTTC.

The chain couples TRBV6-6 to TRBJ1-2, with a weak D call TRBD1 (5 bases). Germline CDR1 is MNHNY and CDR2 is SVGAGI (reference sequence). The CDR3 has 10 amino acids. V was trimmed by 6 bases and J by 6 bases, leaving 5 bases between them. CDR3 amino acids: CASRQDGYTF. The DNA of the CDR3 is TGTGCCAGCAGACAGGATGGCTACACCTTC.

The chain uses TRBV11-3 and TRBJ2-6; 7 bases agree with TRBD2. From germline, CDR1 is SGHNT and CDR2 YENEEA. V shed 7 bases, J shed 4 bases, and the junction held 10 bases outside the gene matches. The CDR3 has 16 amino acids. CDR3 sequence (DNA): TGTGCCAGCACCCTCGTGGGGGGGTGGGGGGCCAACGTCCTGACTTTC. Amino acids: CASTLVGGWGANVLTF.

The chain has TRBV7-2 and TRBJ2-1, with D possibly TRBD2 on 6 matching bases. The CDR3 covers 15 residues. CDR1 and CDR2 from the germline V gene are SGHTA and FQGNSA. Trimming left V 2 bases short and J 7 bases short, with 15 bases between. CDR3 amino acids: CASSLRSAEGNEQFF. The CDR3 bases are TGTGCCAGCAGCTTACGTTCGGCGGAGGGGAATGAGCAGTTCTTC.

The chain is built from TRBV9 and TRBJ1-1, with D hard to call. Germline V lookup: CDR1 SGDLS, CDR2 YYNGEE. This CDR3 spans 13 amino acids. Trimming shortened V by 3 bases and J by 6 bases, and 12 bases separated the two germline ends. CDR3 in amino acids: CASSGVFGSEAFF. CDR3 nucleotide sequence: TGTGCCAGCAGCGGCGTATTTGGTTCTGAAGCTTTCTTT.

The CDR3 sequence: CASSLLLKTGGTYTF. CDR3 DNA sequence: TGTGCCAGCAGCTTATTGTTGAAGACAGGGGGAACATACACCTTC. The chain combines TRBV11-2 with TRBJ1-2; TRBD1 aligns across 9 bases. Germline values: CDR1 SGHAT, CDR2 FQNNGV. CDR3 length: 15 amino acids. Germline trimming cut 2 bases from V and 11 bases from J; bases unmatched to any gene: 12.

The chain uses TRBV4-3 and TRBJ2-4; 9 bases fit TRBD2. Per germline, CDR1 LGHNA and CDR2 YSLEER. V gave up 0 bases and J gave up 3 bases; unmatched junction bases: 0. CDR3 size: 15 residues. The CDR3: CASSQELAGKNIQYF. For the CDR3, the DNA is TGCGCCAGCAGCCAAGAACTAGCGGGCAAAAACATTCAGTACTTC.

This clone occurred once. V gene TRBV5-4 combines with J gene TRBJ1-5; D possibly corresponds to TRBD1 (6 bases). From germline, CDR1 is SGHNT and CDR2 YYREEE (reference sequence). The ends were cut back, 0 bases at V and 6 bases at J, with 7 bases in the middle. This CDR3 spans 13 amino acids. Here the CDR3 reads CASSLDRAQPQHF. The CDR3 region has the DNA TGTGCCAGCAGCTTGGACAGGGCTCAGCCCCAGCATTTT.

The CDR3 nucleotides are TGTGCCAGCAGCTTAGGGGGACAGGCCACTGAGGGGAAACTGTTTTTT. It is translated as CASSLGGQATEGKLFF. The chain recombines TRBV7-2 with TRBJ1-4; 8 bases map to TRBD1. In germline, CDR1 is SGHTA, CDR2 FQGNSA. Trimming took 1 base from V and 11 from J; bases not matched to a gene: 12. The CDR3 runs to 16 residues.

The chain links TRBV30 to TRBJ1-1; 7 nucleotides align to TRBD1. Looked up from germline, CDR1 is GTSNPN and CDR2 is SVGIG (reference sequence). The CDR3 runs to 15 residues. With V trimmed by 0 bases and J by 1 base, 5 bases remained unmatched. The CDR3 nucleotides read TGTGCCTGGAGTGTACTGTCAGGGGGGAACACTGAAGCTTTCTTT. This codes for CAWSVLSGGNTEAFF.

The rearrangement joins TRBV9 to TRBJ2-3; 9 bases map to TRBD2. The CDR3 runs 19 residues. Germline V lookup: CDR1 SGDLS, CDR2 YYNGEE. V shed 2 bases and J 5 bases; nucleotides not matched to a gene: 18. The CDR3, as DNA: TGTGCCAGCAGCGTGCTTAGCGGGAGTTACTTACCTCACGGAGATACGCAGTATTTT. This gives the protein CASSVLSGSYLPHGDTQYF.

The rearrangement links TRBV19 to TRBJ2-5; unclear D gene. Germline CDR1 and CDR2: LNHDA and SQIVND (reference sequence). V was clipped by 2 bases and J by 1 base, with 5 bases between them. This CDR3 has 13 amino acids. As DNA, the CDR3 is TGTGCCAGTAGTATACCCTTCCAAGAGACCCAGTACTTC. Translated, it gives CASSIPFQETQYF.

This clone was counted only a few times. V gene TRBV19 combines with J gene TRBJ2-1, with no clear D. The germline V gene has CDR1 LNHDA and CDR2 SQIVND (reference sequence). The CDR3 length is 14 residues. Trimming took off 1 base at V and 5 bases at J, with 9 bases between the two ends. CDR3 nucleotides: TGTGCCAGTAGTATAGTAACAGATAACAATGAGCAGTTCTTC. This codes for CASSIVTDNNEQFF. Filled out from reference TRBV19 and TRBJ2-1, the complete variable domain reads DGGITQSPKYLFRKEGQNVTLSCEQNLNHDAMYWYRQDPGQGLRLIYYSQIVNDFQKGDIAEGYSVSREKKESFPLTVTSAQKNPTAFYLCASSIVTDNNEQFFGPGTRLTVL.

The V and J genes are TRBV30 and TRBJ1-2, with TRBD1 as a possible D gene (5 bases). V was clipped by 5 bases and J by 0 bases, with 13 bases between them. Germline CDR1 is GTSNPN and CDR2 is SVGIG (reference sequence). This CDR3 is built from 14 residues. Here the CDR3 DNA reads TGTGCCTGGGGGCGTGGGGGGACTAACTATGGCTACACCTTC. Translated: CAWGRGGTNYGYTF.

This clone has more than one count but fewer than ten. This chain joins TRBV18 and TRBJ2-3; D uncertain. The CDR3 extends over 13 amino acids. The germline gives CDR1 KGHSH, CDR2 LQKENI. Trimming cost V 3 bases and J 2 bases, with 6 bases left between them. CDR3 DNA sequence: TGTGCCAGCTCACCCGTGGTCACAGATACGCAGTATTTT. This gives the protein CASSPVVTDTQYF.

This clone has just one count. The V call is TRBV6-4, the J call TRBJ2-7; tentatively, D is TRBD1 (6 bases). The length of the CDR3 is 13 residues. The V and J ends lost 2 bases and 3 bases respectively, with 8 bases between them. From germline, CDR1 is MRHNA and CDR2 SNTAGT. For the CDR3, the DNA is TGTGCCAGCAGTGACCGGGGACACTACGAGCAGTACGTC. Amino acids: CASSDRGHYEQYV.

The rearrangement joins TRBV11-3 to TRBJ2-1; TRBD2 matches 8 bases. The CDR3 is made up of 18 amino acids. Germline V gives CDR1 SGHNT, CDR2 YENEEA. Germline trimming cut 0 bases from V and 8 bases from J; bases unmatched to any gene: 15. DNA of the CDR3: TGTGCCAGCAGCTTAGATTGGGGCGGGAGGCCCGCCGGGGATGAGCAGTTCTTC. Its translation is CASSLDWGGRPAGDEQFF.

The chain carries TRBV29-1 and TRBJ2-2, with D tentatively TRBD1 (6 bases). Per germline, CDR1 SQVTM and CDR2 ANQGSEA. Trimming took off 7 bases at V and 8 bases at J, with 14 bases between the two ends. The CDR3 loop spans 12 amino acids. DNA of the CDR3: TGCAGCGCAAACAGGGATGCTGGGGAGCTGTTTTTT. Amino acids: CSANRDAGELFF.

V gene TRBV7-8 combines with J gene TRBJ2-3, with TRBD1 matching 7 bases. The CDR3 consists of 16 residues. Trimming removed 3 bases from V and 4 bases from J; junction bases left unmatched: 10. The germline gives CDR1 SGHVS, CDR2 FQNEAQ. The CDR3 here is CASSFAAGGPSDTQYF. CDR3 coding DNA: TGTGCCAGCAGCTTCGCGGCAGGGGGTCCGTCAGATACGCAGTATTTT.